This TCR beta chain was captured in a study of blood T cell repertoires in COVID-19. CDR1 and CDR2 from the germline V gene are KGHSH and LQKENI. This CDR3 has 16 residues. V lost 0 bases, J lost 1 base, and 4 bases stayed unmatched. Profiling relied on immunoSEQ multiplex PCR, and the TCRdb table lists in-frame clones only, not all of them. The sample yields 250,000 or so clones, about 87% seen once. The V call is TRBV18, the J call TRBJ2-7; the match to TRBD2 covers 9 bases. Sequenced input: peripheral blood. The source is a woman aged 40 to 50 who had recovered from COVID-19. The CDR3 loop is CASSPPQAGGSYEQYF. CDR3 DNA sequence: TGTGCCAGCTCACCACCTCAAGCGGGGGGATCCTACGAGCAGTACTTC.